The 14 T cell receptor beta chains reported below all come from one sample, sequenced in a study of blood T cell repertoires in COVID-19. Profiled with immunoSEQ multiplex PCR; TCRdb holds only in-frame clones, not every one. The sample holds over 350,000 clones, roughly 90% seen once. Sample: PBMCs or T cells enriched from blood (not recorded which). Receptors were obtained from a woman between 40 and 55 years old who had been exposed to COVID-19.

The chain uses TRBV30 and TRBJ2-3, with 8 positions matching TRBD2. CDR1 and CDR2 (germline): GTSNPN, SVGIG (reference sequence). The CDR3 length is 14 residues. V lost 4 bases, J lost 1 base, and 4 bases stayed unmatched. CDR3 sequence: CAWTRGGGTDTQYF. The CDR3 DNA is TGTGCCTGGACCCGGGGGGGAGGCACAGATACGCAGTATTTT.

The table lists this clone with a count of one. The rearrangement uses TRBV12-3 or TRBV12-4 and TRBJ1-2; 8 bases line up with TRBD1. V lost 4 bases to trimming and J lost 6 bases; unmatched junction nucleotides: 4. The CDR3 length is 13 residues. The DNA for the CDR3 is TGTGCCAGCAGTTCCCAGGGACAGGATGGCTACACCTTC. Translation gives CASSSQGQDGYTF.

This clone appeared a few times. This sequence joins TRBV28 and TRBJ2-7; TRBD2 is a possible D gene (6 bases). V lost 6 bases and J lost 9, with 18 bases in between. The CDR3 covers 13 residues. Germline V gene sequence: CDR1 MDHEN, CDR2 SYDVKM. CDR3 coding DNA: TGTGCCAGCAGGGGGGGAGTAATTGGCGGGCAGTACTTC. It encodes CASRGGVIGGQYF.

J is TRBJ2-7 and V is TRBV7-2, with no clear D. V lost 1 base to trimming and J lost 2 bases, with 9 bases between them. Germline lookup yields CDR1 SGHTA and CDR2 FQGNSA. There are 14 residues in the CDR3. CDR3 sequence: CASSLGQVTYEQYF. The CDR3 DNA reads as TGTGCCAGCAGCTTAGGGCAGGTGACCTACGAGCAGTACTTC.

V gene TRBV2 combines with J gene TRBJ1-2; D may be TRBD1 (6 bases). This CDR3 has 16 residues. Trimming pared 8 bases from V and 1 base from J, leaving 20 bases between. Germline CDR1 SNHLY, CDR2 FYNNEI. In nucleotides, the CDR3 is TGTGCCAGCCCGGGTAGTAGGGACAAGATTAACTATGGCTACACCTTC. The encoded protein is CASPGSRDKINYGYTF.

This clone showed up just a few times. The chain couples TRBV7-8 to TRBJ1-1, with TRBD1 matching over 7 bases. In germline, CDR1 is SGHVS, CDR2 FQNEAQ. J was trimmed by 1 base and V by 5 bases; bases with no gene match: 13. This CDR3 comprises 17 residues. CDR3 sequence (DNA): TGTGCCAGCAGCCGAGAGACAGGGTATAGGGCGAACACTGAAGCTTTCTTT. Translating it yields CASSRETGYRANTEAFF. Full variable domain (rest looked up from reference TRBV7-8 and TRBJ1-1): GAGVSQSPRYKVAKRGQDVALRCDPISGHVSLFWYQQALGQGPEFLTYFQNEAQLDKSGLPSDRFFAERPEGSVSTLKIQRTQQEDSAVYLCASSRETGYRANTEAFFGQGTRLTVV.

This chain uses TRBV4-1 with TRBJ1-2; 9 bases align to TRBD1. This CDR3 contains 13 residues. V was pared by 1 base and J by 7 bases, with 1 base of the junction left unmatched. CDR1 and CDR2 from the germline V gene are MGHRA and YSYEKL. The CDR3 bases are TGCGCCAGCAGCCAAGGGACAGGGGCTGGCTACACCTTC. This codes for CASSQGTGAGYTF.

The genes are TRBV5-6 and TRBJ1-2; D uncertain. The CDR3 is 13 residues long. Germline CDR1 SGHDT, CDR2 YYEEEE. Trimming pared 4 bases from V and 2 bases from J, leaving 9 bases between. The CDR3: CASSQVLNYGYTF. CDR3 bases: TGTGCCAGCAGCCAAGTACTAAACTATGGCTACACCTTC. The full variable domain, its missing parts supplied by reference TRBV5-6 and TRBJ1-2, is DAGVTQSPTHLIKTRGQQVTLRCSPKSGHDTVSWYQQALGQGPQFIFQYYEEEERQRGNFPDRFSGHQFPNYSSELNVNALLLGDSALYLCASSQVLNYGYTFGSGTRLTVV.

CDR3 protein: CASNKKETQYF. Here the CDR3 DNA reads TGTGCCAGCAATAAAAAAGAGACCCAGTACTTC. The rearrangement uses TRBV2 and TRBJ2-5; no clear D. Trimming removed 7 bases from V and 3 bases from J, with 6 bases in between. The germline V gene encodes CDR1 SNHLY and CDR2 FYNNEI. CDR3 length equals 11 residues.

The chain combines TRBV27 with TRBJ2-1; 9 bases match TRBD1. V trimming: 1 base; J trimming: 7 bases; junction bases outside the gene matches: 14. The CDR3 length is 18 residues. Germline values: CDR1 MNHEY, CDR2 SMNVEV (reference sequence). This CDR3 reads CASSLWSWGQGGMNEQFF. The CDR3 DNA reads TGTGCCAGCAGTTTATGGTCTTGGGGACAGGGCGGGATGAATGAGCAGTTCTTC.

The gene calls are TRBV2 and TRBJ2-3; TRBD2 matches 10 bases. Looked up from germline, CDR1 is SNHLY and CDR2 is FYNNEI. The CDR3 extends over 14 amino acids. V was pared by 8 bases and J by 1 base, with 3 bases of the junction left unmatched. The CDR3 DNA reads TGTGCCAGCCCCGGGACTAGCGGCACAGATACGCAGTATTTT. It encodes CASPGTSGTDTQYF.

The chain combines TRBV7-8 with TRBJ1-2; 9 bases line up with TRBD1. With V trimmed by 6 bases and J by 7 bases, 9 bases remained unmatched. This CDR3 has 14 residues. Germline assignment: CDR1 SGHVS and CDR2 FQNEAQ. Here the CDR3 reads CASSPTGGAFGYTF. CDR3 bases: TGTGCCAGCAGTCCTACAGGGGGCGCGTTTGGCTACACCTTC.

The V call is TRBV7-9, the J call TRBJ2-7; TRBD2 aligns across 8 bases. The junction had 3 bases not matched to a gene; V was cut back by 1 base and J by 4 bases. There are 14 residues in the CDR3. The germline gives CDR1 SEHNR, CDR2 FQNEAQ (reference sequence). CDR3 bases: TGTGCCAGCAGCTTAGTCAGCGGGGGATACGAGCAGTACTTC. It specifies CASSLVSGGYEQYF.

J is TRBJ1-1 and V is TRBV12-5; possible D gene TRBD1, 6 bases. Per the germline V gene, CDR1 is LGHNT and CDR2 is FRNRAP. The CDR3 is 15 amino acids. The V gene lost 1 base and the J gene lost 7 bases, with 16 bases spanning the gap. CDR3 DNA sequence: TGTGCTAGTGGTTTGGGGACCGGGACACGTATTGAAGCTTTCTTT. Amino acid sequence: CASGLGTGTRIEAFF.